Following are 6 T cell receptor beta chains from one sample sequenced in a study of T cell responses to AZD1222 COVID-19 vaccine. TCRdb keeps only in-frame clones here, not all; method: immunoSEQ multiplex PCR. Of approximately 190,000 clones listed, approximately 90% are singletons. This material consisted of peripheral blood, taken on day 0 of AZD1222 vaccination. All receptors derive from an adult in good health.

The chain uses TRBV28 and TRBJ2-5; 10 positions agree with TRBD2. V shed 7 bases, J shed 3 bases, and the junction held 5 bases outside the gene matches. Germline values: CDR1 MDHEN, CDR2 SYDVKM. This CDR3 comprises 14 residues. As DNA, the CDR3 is TGTGCCAGCACAGCTAGCGGGAGTGAAGAGACCCAGTACTTC. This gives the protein CASTASGSEETQYF.

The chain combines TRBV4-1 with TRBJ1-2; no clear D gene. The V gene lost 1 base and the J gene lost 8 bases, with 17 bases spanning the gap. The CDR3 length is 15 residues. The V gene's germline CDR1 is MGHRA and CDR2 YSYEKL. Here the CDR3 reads CASSQVPGIAWGYTF. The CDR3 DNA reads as TGCGCCAGCAGCCAAGTCCCGGGGATCGCATGGGGCTACACCTTC.

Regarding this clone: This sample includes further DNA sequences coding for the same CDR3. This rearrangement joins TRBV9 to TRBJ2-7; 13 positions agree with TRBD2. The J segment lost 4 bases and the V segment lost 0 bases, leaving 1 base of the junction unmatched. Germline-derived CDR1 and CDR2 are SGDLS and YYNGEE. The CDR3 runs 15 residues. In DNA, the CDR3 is TGTGCCAGCAGCGTAGGGACTAGCGGGAGTTACGAGCAGTACTTC. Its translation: CASSVGTSGSYEQYF.

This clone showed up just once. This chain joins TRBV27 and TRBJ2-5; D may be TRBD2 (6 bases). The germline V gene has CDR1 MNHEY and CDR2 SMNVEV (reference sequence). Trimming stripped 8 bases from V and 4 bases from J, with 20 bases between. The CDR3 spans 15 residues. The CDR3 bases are TGTGCCAGCCGTACCCGAGCGGGCGGAGGAGAGACCCAGTACTTC. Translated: CASRTRAGGGETQYF.

The CDR3 nucleotides read TGCGCCAGCAGCGCGGCGCCCGGGACAGGGGTATACGAGCAGTACTTC. Protein: CASSAAPGTGVYEQYF. The chain uses TRBV5-1 and TRBJ2-7; 10 positions agree with TRBD1. The CDR3 has 16 amino acids. Germline V gene lookup returns CDR1 SGHRS and CDR2 YFSETQ. V lost 4 bases to trimming and J lost 4 bases; unmatched junction nucleotides: 11.

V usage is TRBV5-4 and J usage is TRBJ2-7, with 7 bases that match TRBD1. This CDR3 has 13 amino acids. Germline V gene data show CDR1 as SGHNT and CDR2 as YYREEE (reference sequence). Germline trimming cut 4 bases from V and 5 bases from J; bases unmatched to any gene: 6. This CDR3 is CASSADRVDEQYF. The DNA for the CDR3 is TGTGCCAGCAGCGCCGACAGGGTGGACGAGCAGTACTTC. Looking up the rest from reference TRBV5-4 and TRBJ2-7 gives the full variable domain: ETGVTQSPTHLIKTRGQQVTLRCSSQSGHNTVSWYQQALGQGPQFIFQYYREEENGRGNFPPRFSGLQFPNYSSELNVNALELDDSALYLCASSADRVDEQYFGPGTRLTVT.